Listed here are 6 T cell receptor beta chains from one sample, sequenced in a study of post-analysis software for immune sequencing data. Points from the study as a whole: In patients, TRBV5-6, TRBV5-1 and TRBV20-1 belonged to 4 or 5 TRBV segments found more frequently than in controls.

These TCRs' antigens remain unknown. Each TCR beta cDNA library carried unique molecular identifiers. TCRdb itself ran the PCR reads through MiXCR, one entry per CDR3 protein. The data contain 750,000 to 950,000 distinct CDR3 sequences, approximately 57% of them singletons. The sample comprised blood. These receptors were obtained from a girl aged 5-17 years with multiple sclerosis.

This clonotype has only a few counts. The chain is built from TRBV29-1 and TRBJ1-2; tentative D call: TRBD1 (5 bases). The germline gives CDR1 SQVTM, CDR2 ANQGSEA. Trimming cost V 2 bases and J 4 bases, with 17 bases left between them. The CDR3 totals 15 residues. CDR3 bases: TGCAGCGTTGAATGGAGAGGGAATAGGGGCTATGGCTACACCTTC. It yields the protein CSVEWRGNRGYGYTF. The variable domain in full, completed from reference TRBV29-1 and TRBJ1-2, reads SAVISQKPSRDICQRGTSLTIQCQVDSQVTMMFWYRQQPGQSLTLIATANQGSEATYESGFVIDKFPISRPNLTFSTLTVSNMSPEDSSIYLCSVEWRGNRGYGYTFGSGTRLTVV.

This chain links TRBV12-3 or TRBV12-4 with TRBJ2-4, with TRBD2 matching over 12 bases. Gene TRBJ2-7 matches the end of the DNA better, so the J call may be wrong. This CDR3 is 17 amino acids long. The CDR3, as DNA: TGTGCCAGCAGTTCACGACTAGCGGGAGCTCGTATCTACGAGCAGTACTTC. Translation: CASSSRLAGARIYEQYF.

The chain carries TRBV6-5 and TRBJ2-5; D may be TRBD1 (6 bases). V lost 6 bases, J lost 3 bases, and 11 bases lay in between. CDR3 length: 13 amino acids. Germline V gene data show CDR1 as MNHEY and CDR2 as SVGAGI. CDR3 amino acids: CASRSGQKETQYF. The DNA of the CDR3 is TGTGCCAGCAGAAGCGGACAGAAAGAGACCCAGTACTTC.

This clonotype was picked up a small number of times. This chain uses TRBV7-8 with TRBJ1-5; D is undetermined. The V and J ends lost 1 base and 1 base respectively, with 8 bases between them. Per germline, CDR1 SGHVS and CDR2 FQNEAQ. This CDR3 has 15 amino acids. The CDR3 loop reads CASSLDGRSNQPQHF. The CDR3 bases are TGTGCCAGCAGCTTAGATGGACGGAGCAATCAGCCCCAGCATTTT. Together with reference TRBV7-8 and TRBJ1-5, the CDR3 gives the full variable domain: GAGVSQSPRYKVAKRGQDVALRCDPISGHVSLFWYQQALGQGPEFLTYFQNEAQLDKSGLPSDRFFAERPEGSVSTLKIQRTQQEDSAVYLCASSLDGRSNQPQHFGDGTRLSIL.

The V gene is TRBV20-1, the J gene TRBJ2-7; 7 bases align to TRBD1. Germline assignment: CDR1 DFQATT and CDR2 SNEGSKA (reference sequence). The V segment lost 6 bases and the J segment 3 bases; nucleotides outside the gene matches: 14. The CDR3 totals 15 residues. The CDR3 loop reads CSARSGTVGFYEQYF. The CDR3 DNA sequence: TGCAGTGCAAGAAGTGGGACAGTTGGTTTCTACGAGCAGTACTTC.

This clonotype has a single count. This rearrangement joins TRBV29-1 to TRBJ2-1; D could derive from TRBD1 or TRBD2 (6 bases each). The CDR3 extends over 17 amino acids. V was cut by 1 base and J by 3 bases, with 19 bases left in between. From germline, CDR1 is SQVTM and CDR2 ANQGSEA. Here the CDR3 DNA reads TGCAGCGTTGAAGGGGGGGTACAGGGATCGGGCTACAATGAGCAGTTCTTC. This sequence encodes CSVEGGVQGSGYNEQFF.